This T cell receptor (beta chain) was profiled in a study of human T cells and chemical hapten exposure. With respect to this clonotype: Its antigen is undetermined.

The time point: pre-sensitization, week 0. The sample's treatment: therapeutic diphenylcyclopropenone sensitization with weekly scalp DPC. Researchers sampled blood before each patch test went on. Original data processing: Sample-level TCR yields exhibited a median of approximately 88,000, with a range of roughly 20,000 to 750,000. TCRdb passed the RACE reads through MiXCR, listing each CDR3 protein once. TCRdb assigned the V and J calls; the authors' analysis was not used. Of roughly 88,000 distinct CDR3 sequences in the sample, around 10% are singletons; the top ten hold 3% to 4.5%. The CDR3 sequence is 12 residues long. Losses at the gene ends were 5 bases for V and 7 bases for J; bases not matched to a gene: 6. CDR1 and CDR2 from the germline V gene are DFQATT and SNEGSKA (reference sequence). Whole-study findings and limits: Healthy individuals' immune responses may differ from those of donors, who had alopecia. Large CDR3 similarity clusters arose significantly more often from expanded TCRs than from controls.

The TCR comes from a woman between 40 and 55 years old with alopecia areata. Some clones in this sample may be carry-over from other donors' samples. The starting material was whole blood, obtained in connection with sensitization to the hapten diphenylcyclopropenone (DPC). J is TRBJ2-5 and V is TRBV20-1; 8 nucleotides match TRBD2. CDR3 in amino acids: CSARTGGTTQYF. The DNA of the CDR3 is TGCAGTGCTCGCACGGGGGGGACGACCCAGTACTTC.